This TCR beta chain was retrieved from a study of cytomegalovirus exposure and HLA in healthy donors. The repertoire was sequenced with immunoSEQ multiplex PCR; TCRdb's copy has only in-frame clones and lacks some. The data contain approximately 90,000 clones, 80% to 95% of them seen just once; the ten biggest clones take up around 1.1%. Per the germline V gene, CDR1 is SGHNT and CDR2 is YYREEE (reference sequence). V shed 4 bases and J 3 bases; nucleotides not matched to a gene: 4. This CDR3 spans 13 amino acids. The genes are TRBV5-4 and TRBJ2-7; TRBD1 aligns across 7 bases. What was sequenced was PBMCs. This sequence originates from a woman in her 30s in good health and CMV-seropositive. CDR3 region: CASSQGTVYEQYF. CDR3 nucleotide sequence: TGTGCCAGCAGCCAGGGGACAGTCTACGAGCAGTACTTC.